This TCR beta chain was identified during a study of shared clonotypes between healthy human individuals. The length of the CDR3 is 14 residues. Germline values: CDR1 SGHRS, CDR2 YFSETQ. Trimming stripped 6 bases from V and 5 bases from J, with 15 bases between. Sequencing used immunoSEQ multiplex PCR; TCRdb keeps in-frame clones, though not all of them. Of about 670,000 clones listed, approximately 79% were seen once; the top ten hold less than 2%. The genes are TRBV5-1 and TRBJ2-1; D gene ambiguous. This sequence was found in a woman aged 30 to 39 in good health. What was sequenced was memory CD4+ T cells sorted from blood. Subset given: CD45RA-negative fraction. In DNA form, the CDR3 reads TGCGCCAGCATGCGGCAGATGACGGACAATGAGCAGTTCTTC. It is translated as CASMRQMTDNEQFF.